The 5 T cell receptor beta chains below come from one sample, sequenced in a study of CD4 T cells in relation to SARS-CoV-2 and coronaviruses. Repertoires were generated with immunoSEQ multiplex PCR, while TCRdb's copy carries only in-frame clones and drops some. The table lists around 56,000 clones, about nine tenths of them singletons. CD4+ T cells from unexposed donors were obtained before the COVID-19 pandemic (2011-2018). Sequenced material: memory CD4+ T cells from PBMCs. The receptors shown here come from a human donor in good health.

This clone occurred once. DNA of the CDR3: TGTGCCATCAAGTCACTAGCGACCACCGGGGAGCTGTTTTTT. This encodes CAIKSLATTGELFF. The chain recombines TRBV10-3 with TRBJ2-2, with 7 bases matching TRBD2. This CDR3 comprises 14 residues. Germline CDR1 reads ENHRY; CDR2 reads SYGVKD. J lost 4 bases, V lost 7 bases, and 6 bases had no gene match.

This chain connects TRBV27 to TRBJ2-7, with D maybe TRBD2 (6 bases). With 7 bases removed from V and 1 base from J, the gap between germline ends came to 14 bases. There are 14 residues in the CDR3. Germline V gives CDR1 MNHEY, CDR2 SMNVEV (reference sequence). The CDR3, as DNA: TGTGCCAGCACAAGGCTCGGGGGTTCCTACGAGCAGTACTTC. This sequence encodes CASTRLGGSYEQYF.

V is TRBV3-1 (or the pseudogene TRBV3-2) and J is TRBJ2-7; 7 bases line up with TRBD1. The CDR3 runs 14 residues. The germline V gene has CDR1 LGHDT and CDR2 YNNKEL (reference sequence). The J segment lost 7 bases and the V segment lost 4 bases, leaving 10 bases of the junction unmatched. Here the CDR3 DNA reads TGTGCCAGCAGCCGACAGGGAAGATCGTGGGAGCAGTACTTC. Translated, it gives CASSRQGRSWEQYF.

Note on this clone: Other nucleotide sequences from this sample produce the same CDR3. The rearrangement links TRBV24-1 to TRBJ1-2; 11 bases map to TRBD1. Per the germline V gene, CDR1 is KGHDR and CDR2 is SFDVKD. Trimming took 4 bases from V and 7 from J; bases not matched to a gene: 7. This CDR3 spans 15 amino acids. The CDR3 protein is CATSDSGQGARGYTF. The CDR3 coding sequence is TGTGCCACCAGTGACTCCGGACAGGGGGCGCGTGGCTACACCTTC.

The CDR3 DNA follows: TGTGCCAGCAGCCTCACCTACGAGCAGTACTTC. Translation gives CASSLTYEQYF. This rearrangement joins TRBV7-9 to TRBJ2-7; D gene ambiguous. Germline V CDR1 and CDR2: SEHNR, FQNEAQ (reference sequence). V was pared by 5 bases and J by 2 bases, with 4 bases between. This CDR3 spans 11 amino acids.